This paragraph reports one TCR beta chain. Its antigen has not been determined. The data are from a study of CXCR3-negative and CXCR3-positive naive CD8 T cells (dated by TCRdb to between 2017 and 2020). Study-level background: In total, 110 million to 150 million TRB reads were obtained, corresponding to roughly 1.5 +/- 0.3 million reads per library. Data from about ten donors, pooled across two independent experiments, went into the diversity and physicochemical repertoire analyses. For the TRBV-TRBJ cluster analysis, the naive subsets came from roughly 5 donors, while the memory cells came from 3 donors. Here is what the overall study found, with its caveats: Compared with CXCR3-negative naive cells, CXCR3-positive naive cells had TRB CDR3s with higher hydrophobicity (lower Kidera factor 4), lower energy, and higher strength and volume indices. Freshly isolated PBMCs were used for most assays because CXCR3 expression went down partially after cryopreservation. Within the same donor, TRBV-TRBJ usage looked similar between naive CXCR3-negative and CXCR3-positive cells, but memory cells had distinct patterns. Comparably high repertoire diversity was found in both naive subsets, whereas much lower repertoire diversity was found in memory CD8+ T cells. Because surface CD5, which is linked to self-reactivity in mice, was comparable between the naive subsets, TCR interaction strength was also inferred from the physicochemical properties of TRB CDR3s.

The CDR3 sequence holds 13 residues, the cysteine and phenylalanine included. A DNA sequence was not provided. CDR1 DFQATT and CDR2 SNEGSKA were looked up in the germline V gene (reference sequence). The sequencing machine was a NextSeq 550. The Human TCR Profiling Kit (MiLaboratory) was used to make UMI-labeled 5' RACE TRB cDNA libraries. The full amount of extracted RNA was used for cDNA synthesis, and the full amount of resulting cDNA was used for PCR amplification. Libraries were prepared in parallel with an identical number of PCR cycles. Processing in the source paper ran as follows. About 54,000 +/- 9,700 unique UMI-labeled TRB cDNA molecules per library were extracted with MIGEC and MiXCR, with at least two reads per UMI required. Each library averaged around 42,000 +/- 9,900 functional in-frame TRB CDR3 nucleotide clonotypes without stop codons. After each sample was downsampled to 5000 UMI-labeled TRB molecules, VDJtools was used to calculate diversity metrics such as normalized Shannon-Wiener and Chao1. VDJtools was used to calculate clonotype-size-weighted physicochemical properties of the central five CDR3 residues, namely interaction energy, strength, volume and Kidera factor 4. TCRdb reprocessed the reads, reporting each CDR3 protein sequence once and no DNA. In this record, the V and J calls reflect TCRdb's handling and not the investigators' own analysis. The sample table holds fewer than 140,000 distinct CDR3 sequences. The ten largest make up roughly 0.38% of the sample.

For every CD8+ T cell subset, under 350,000 cells were flow-sorted straight into RLT lysis buffer, and each subset was sorted in triplicate. To keep memory contaminants out, a stringent definition of naive CD8+ T cells was applied: CD45RO-CCR7+CD27+CD95-. Peripheral blood mononuclear cells were isolated from buffy coats using standard density gradient centrifugation. Naive CXCR3-negative and CXCR3-positive CD8+ T cells were flow-sorted using a FACSAria III. Total RNA was extracted from sorted cells with an RNeasy Mini Kit. This receptor was identified in a human donor in good health. Some clones in this sample may be carry-over from other donors' samples. The V and J segments used are TRBV20-1 and TRBJ1-2. The material sequenced was naive CXCR3+ CD8+ T cells from blood. The cell subset or site label corresponds to: CD45RO-CCR7+CD27+CD95- naive CD8+ T cells expressing CXCR3 (TNR3+). This receptor has the CDR3 CSARPTGNYGYTF.